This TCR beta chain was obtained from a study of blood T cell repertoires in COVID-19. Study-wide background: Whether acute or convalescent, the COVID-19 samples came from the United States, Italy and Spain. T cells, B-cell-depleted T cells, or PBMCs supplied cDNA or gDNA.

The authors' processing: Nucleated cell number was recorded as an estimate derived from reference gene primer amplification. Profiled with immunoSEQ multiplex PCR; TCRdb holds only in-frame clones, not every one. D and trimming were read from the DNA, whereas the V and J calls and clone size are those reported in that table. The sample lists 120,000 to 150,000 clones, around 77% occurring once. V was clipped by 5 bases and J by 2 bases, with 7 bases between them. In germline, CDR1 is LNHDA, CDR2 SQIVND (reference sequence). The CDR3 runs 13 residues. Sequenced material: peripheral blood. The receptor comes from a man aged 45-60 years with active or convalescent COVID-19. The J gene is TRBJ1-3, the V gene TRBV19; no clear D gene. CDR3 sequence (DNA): TGTGCCAGTAGTCCGGTGGCTGGAAACACCATATATTTT. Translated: CASSPVAGNTIYF.